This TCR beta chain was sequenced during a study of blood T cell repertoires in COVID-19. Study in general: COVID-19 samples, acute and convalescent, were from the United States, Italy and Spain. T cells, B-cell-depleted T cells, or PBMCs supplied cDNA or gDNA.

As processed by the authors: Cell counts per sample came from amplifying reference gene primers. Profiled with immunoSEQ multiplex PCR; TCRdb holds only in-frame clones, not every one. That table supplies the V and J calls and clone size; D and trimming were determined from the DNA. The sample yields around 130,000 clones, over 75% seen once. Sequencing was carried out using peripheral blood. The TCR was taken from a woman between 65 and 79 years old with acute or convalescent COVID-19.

CDR3 bases: TGTGCCAGCAGCCCCGCGACAGGGACAGAGACCCAGTACTTC. Amino acids: CASSPATGTETQYF. The chain couples TRBV6-5 to TRBJ2-5, with TRBD1 identical over 7 bases. The germline V gene has CDR1 MNHEY and CDR2 SVGAGI. J lost 4 bases, V lost 6 bases, and 8 bases had no gene match. CDR3 length: 14 amino acids.